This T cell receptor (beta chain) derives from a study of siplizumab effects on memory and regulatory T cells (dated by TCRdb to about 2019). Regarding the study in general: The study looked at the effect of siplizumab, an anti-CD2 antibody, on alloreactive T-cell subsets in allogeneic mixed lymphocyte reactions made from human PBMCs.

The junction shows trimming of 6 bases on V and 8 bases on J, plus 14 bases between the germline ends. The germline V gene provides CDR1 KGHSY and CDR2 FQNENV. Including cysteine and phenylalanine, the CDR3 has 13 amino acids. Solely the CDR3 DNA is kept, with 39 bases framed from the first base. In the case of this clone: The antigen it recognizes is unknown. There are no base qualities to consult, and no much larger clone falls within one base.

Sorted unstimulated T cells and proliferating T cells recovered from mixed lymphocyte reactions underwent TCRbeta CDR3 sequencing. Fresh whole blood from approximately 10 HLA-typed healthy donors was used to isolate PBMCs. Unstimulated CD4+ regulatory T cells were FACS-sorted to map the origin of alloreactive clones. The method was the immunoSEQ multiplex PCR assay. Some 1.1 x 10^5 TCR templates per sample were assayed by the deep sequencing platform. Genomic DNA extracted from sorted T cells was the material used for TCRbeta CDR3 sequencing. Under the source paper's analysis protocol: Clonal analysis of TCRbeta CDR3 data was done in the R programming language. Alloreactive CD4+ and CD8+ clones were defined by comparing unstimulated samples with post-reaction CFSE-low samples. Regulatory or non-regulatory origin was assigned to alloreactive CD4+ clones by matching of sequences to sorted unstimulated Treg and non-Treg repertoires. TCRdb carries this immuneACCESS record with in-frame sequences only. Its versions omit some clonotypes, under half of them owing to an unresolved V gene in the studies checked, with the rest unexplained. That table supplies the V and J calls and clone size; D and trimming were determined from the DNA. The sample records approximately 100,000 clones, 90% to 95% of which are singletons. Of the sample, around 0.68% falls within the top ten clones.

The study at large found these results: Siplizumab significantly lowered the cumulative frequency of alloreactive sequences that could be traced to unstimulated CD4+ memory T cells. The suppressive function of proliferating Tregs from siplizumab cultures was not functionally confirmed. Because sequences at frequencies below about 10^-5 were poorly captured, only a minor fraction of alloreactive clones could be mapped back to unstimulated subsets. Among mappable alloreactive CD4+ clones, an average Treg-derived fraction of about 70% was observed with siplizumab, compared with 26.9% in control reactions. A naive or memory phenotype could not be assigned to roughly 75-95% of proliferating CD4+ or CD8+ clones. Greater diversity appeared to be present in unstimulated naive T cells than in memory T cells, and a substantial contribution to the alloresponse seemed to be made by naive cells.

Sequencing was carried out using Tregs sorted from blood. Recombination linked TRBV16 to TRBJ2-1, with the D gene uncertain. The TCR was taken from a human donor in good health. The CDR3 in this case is CASRLRRVDEQFF. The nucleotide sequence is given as TGTGCCAGCAGACTCAGACGAGTAGATGAGCAGTTCTTC. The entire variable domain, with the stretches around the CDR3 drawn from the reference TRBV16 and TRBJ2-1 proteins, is GEEVAQTPKHLVRGEGQKAKLYCAPIKGHSYVFWYQQVLKNEFKFLISFQNENVFDETGMPKERFSAKCLPNSPCSLEIQATKLEDSAVYFCASRLRRVDEQFFGPGTRLTVL.